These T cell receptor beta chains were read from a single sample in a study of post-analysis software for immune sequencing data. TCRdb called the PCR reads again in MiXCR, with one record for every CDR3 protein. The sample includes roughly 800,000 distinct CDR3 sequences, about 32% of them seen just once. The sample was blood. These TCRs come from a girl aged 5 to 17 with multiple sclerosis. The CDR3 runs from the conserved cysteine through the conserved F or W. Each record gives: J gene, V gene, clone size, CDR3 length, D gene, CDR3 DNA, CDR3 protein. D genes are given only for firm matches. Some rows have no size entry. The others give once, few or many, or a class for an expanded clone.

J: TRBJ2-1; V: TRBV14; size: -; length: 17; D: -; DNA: TGTGCCAGCAGCCAAGAGTGGTCCATGGGGGCCTACAATGAGCAGTTCTTC; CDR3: CASSQEWSMGAYNEQFF
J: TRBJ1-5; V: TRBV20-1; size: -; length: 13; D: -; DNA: TGCAGTGCTAAAGGGCGGCTCAATCAGCCCCAGCATTTT; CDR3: CSAKGRLNQPQHF
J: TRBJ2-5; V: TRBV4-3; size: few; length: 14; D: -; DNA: TGCGCCAGCAGCCCCTTCCACACAGGGCAGGAGCAGTACTTC; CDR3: CASSPFHTGQEQYF
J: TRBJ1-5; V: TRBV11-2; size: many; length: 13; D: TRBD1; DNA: TGTGCCAGCGGGACAGGGACCAATCAGCCCCAGCATTTT; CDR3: CASGTGTNQPQHF
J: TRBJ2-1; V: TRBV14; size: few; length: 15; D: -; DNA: TGTGCCAGCAGCCAACTAAAGCGGACCTACAATGAGCAGTTCTTC; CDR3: CASSQLKRTYNEQFF
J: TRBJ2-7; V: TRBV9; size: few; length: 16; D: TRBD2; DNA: TGTGCCAGCAGCGCCCAAGGGGAGGGCCCTTTCGCCGAGCAGTACTTC; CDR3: CASSAQGEGPFAEQYF
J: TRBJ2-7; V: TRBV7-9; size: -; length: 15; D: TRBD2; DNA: TGTGCCAGCACTTCCACAGCGGGGGAGAGTCACGAGCAGTACTTC; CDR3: CASTSTAGESHEQYF
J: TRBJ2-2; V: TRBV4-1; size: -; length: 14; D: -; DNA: TGCGCCAGCCGGACTCCGACGGGAACCGGGGAGCTGTTTTTT; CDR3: CASRTPTGTGELFF
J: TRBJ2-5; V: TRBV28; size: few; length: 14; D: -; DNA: TGTGCCAGCAGACCCCCCGGGATTCTAGAGACCCAGTACTTC; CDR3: CASRPPGILETQYF
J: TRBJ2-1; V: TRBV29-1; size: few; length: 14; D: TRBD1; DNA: TGCAGCGTTGACCCGGGACAGGGGGACAATGAGCAGTTCTTC; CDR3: CSVDPGQGDNEQFF
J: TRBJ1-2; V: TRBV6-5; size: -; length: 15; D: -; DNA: TGTGCCAGCAGTTACTCGATCGGGGCTAACTATGGCTACACCTTC; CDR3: CASSYSIGANYGYTF
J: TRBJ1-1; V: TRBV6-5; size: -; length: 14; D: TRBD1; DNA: TGTGCCAGCAGTCCACCGGGACAGCTAACCGAAGCTTTCTTT; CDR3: CASSPPGQLTEAFF
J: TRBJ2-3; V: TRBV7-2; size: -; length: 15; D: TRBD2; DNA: TGTGCCAGCAGCATTTTTAGCGGGGGCACAGATACGCAGTATTTT; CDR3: CASSIFSGGTDTQYF
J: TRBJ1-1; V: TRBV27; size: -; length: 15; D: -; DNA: TGTGCCAGCAGTTTATCATTCCGAAGGGGCACTGAAGCTTTCTTT; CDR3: CASSLSFRRGTEAFF
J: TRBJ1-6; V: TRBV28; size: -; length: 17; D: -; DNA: TGTGCCAGCAGTCGAGCCGGGGTCAGCTCCTATAATTCACCCCTCCACTTT; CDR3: CASSRAGVSSYNSPLHF
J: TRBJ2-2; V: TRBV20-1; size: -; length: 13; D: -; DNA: TGCAGTGCGCCTCCCCAGGGTCACGGGGAGCTGTTTTTT; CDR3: CSAPPQGHGELFF
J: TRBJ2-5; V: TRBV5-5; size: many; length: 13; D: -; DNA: TGTGCCAGCAGCTTACGGTTGTGGGAGACCCAGTACTTC; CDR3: CASSLRLWETQYF
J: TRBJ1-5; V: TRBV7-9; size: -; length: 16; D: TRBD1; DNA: TGTGCCAGCAGCTTTTCCGGACAGGGGGCAAAAGAACCCCAGCATTTT; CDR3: CASSFSGQGAKEPQHF
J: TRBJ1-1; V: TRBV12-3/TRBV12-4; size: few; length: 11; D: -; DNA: TGTGCCTCCCCCGGGAACACTGAAGCTTTCTTT; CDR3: CASPGNTEAFF
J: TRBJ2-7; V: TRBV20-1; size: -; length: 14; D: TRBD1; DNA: TGCAGTGCTAAAGGGACAGGGGGATCCTACGAGCAGTACTTC; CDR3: CSAKGTGGSYEQYF
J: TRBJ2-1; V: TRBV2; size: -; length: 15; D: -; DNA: TGTGCCAGCAGCGCCGGGACAATCTCCTACAATGAGCAGTTCTTC; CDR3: CASSAGTISYNEQFF
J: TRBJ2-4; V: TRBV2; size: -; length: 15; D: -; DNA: TGTGCCAGCAGCGAACAGGGATTAGCCAAAAACATTCAGTACTTC; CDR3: CASSEQGLAKNIQYF
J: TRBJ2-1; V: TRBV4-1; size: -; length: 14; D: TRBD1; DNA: TGCGCCAGCAGCGGACAGGGGTGGCACAATGAGCAGTTCTTC; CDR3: CASSGQGWHNEQFF
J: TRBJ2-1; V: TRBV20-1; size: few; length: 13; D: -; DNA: TGCAGTGCTCTCTCGGGGTCCTACAATGAGCAGTTCTTC; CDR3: CSALSGSYNEQFF
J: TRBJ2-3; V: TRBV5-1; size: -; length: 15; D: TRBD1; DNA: TGCGCCAGCAGCCTATACAGGGGCTCCCAGGGGGAGCAGTATTTT; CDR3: CASSLYRGSQGEQYF
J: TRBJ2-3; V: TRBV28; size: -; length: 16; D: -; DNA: TGTGCCAGCAGCTATAGGACGGCGCGTAGCGCAGATACGCAGTATTTT; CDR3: CASSYRTARSADTQYF
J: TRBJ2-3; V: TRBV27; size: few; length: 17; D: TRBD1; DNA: TGTGCCAGCAGTTCGACAGGGGCCCTAATTTCCACAGATACGCAGTATTTT; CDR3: CASSSTGALISTDTQYF
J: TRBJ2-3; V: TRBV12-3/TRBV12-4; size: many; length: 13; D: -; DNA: TGTGCCAGCAGCCGGGCACGAGGGGATACGCAGTATTTT; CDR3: CASSRARGDTQYF
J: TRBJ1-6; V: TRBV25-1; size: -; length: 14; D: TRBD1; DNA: TGTGCCAGCACCGACAGGGGAGGAGATTCACCCCTCCACTTT; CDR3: CASTDRGGDSPLHF
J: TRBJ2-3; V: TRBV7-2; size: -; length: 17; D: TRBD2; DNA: TGTGCCAGCAGTTCTAGCGGTATCGCTCCTAGCACAGATACGCAGTATTTT; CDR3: CASSSSGIAPSTDTQYF
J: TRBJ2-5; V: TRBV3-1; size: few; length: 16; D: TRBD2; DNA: TGTGCCAGCAGCCAAAATAGACTAGCGTTTCAAGAGACCCAGTACTTC; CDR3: CASSQNRLAFQETQYF